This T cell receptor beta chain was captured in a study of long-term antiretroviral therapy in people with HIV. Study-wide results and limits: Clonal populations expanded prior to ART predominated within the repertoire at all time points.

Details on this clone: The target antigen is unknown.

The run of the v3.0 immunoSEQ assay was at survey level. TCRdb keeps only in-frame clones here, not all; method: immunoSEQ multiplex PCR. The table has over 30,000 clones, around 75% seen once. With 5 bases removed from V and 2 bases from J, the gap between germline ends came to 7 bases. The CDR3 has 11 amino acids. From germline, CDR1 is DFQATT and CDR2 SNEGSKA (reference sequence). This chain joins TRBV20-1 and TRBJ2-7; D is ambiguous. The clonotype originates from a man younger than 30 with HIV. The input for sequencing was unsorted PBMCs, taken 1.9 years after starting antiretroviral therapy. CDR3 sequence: CSAPYTYEQYF. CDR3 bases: TGCAGTGCTCCCTACACCTACGAGCAGTACTTC.